This TCR beta chain was identified during a study of shared clonotypes between healthy human individuals. As regards this clone: Its antigen remains unidentified.

Naive CD8 cells lacked CD45RO, underwent positive selection for CCR7 and left out terminally differentiated effector memory CD45RA+ cells. In the sorted-subset replicate PCRs, roughly 210 ng DNA, roughly 30,000 T cell genomes, was used. Measured with immunoSEQ multiplex PCR; TCRdb has only the in-frame clones, and not every one. The table shows 650,000 to 800,000 clones, with approximately 90% occurring only once. General study results and limits: Since donors were few, the genetic and exposure-history diversity represented was limited. Clonotype sharing among the donors was expected to vary with sequencing depth. What naive subsets generally showed was a larger estimated richness than memory subsets showed.

The TCR was taken from a man aged 25 to 40 in good health. Sequencing used naive CD8+ T cells sorted from blood.

The CDR3 bases are TGTGCCAGCAGTTTAGGGACACTGTACAATGAGCAGTTCTTC. Translated: CASSLGTLYNEQFF. The chain recombines TRBV27 with TRBJ2-1; possible D gene TRBD1, 6 bases. Trimming removed 2 bases from V and 4 bases from J, with 9 bases in between. CDR3 length: 14 amino acids. Germline loops: CDR1 MNHEY, CDR2 SMNVEV (reference sequence).